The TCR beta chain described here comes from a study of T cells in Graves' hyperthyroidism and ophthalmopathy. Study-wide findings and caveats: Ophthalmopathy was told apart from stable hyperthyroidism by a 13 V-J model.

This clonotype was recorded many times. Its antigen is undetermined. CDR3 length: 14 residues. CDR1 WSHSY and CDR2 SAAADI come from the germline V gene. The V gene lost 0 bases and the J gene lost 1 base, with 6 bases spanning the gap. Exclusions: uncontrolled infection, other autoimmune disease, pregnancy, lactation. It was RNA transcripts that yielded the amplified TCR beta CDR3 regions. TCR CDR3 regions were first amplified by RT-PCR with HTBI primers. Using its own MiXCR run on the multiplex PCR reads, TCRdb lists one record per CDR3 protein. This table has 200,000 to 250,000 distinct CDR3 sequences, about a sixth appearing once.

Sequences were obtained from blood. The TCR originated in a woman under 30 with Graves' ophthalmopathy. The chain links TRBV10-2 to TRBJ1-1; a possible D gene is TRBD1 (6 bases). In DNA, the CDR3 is TGCGCCAGCAGTGAGTCGGACAGGAACACTGAAGCTTTCTTT. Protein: CASSESDRNTEAFF.